This T cell receptor beta chain was found in a study of Graves' ophthalmopathy and Graves' hyperthyroidism. Amplified TCR beta CDR3 regions were obtained using RNA transcripts as template. Second-round multiplex PCR followed a first-round RT-PCR using HTBI primers. MiXCR, applied by TCRdb to the multiplex PCR reads, yields one record per CDR3 protein. The table includes 450,000 or so distinct CDR3 sequences, around 14% detected once. The germline V and J ends were trimmed by 4 bases and 6 bases, with 15 bases remaining between them. This CDR3 has 14 residues. The table lists this clonotype with many counts.

The J gene is TRBJ1-1, the V gene TRBV12-3 or TRBV12-4; the D is unclear. The sample was blood. The receptor's source is a woman in her twenties or thirties with Graves' ophthalmopathy. The CDR3 spells CASSYGEVMAEAFF. The CDR3 nucleotides read TGTGCCAGCAGTTACGGCGAGGTGATGGCTGAAGCTTTCTTT.